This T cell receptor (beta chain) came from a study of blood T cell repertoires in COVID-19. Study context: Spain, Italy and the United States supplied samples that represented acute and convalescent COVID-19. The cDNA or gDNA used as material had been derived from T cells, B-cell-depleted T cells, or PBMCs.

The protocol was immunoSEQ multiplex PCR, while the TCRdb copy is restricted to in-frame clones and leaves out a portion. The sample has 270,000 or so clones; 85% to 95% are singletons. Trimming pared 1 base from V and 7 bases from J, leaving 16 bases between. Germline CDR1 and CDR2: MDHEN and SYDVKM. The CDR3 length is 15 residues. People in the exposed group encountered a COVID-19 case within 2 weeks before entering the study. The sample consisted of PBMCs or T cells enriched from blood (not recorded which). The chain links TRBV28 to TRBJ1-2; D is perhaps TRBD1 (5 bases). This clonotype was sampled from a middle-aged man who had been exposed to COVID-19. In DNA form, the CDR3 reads TGTGCCAGCAGTTTATTGGTCAAGGGGAGGGCTGGCTACACCTTC. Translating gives CASSLLVKGRAGYTF.